These 21 T cell receptor beta chains were all obtained from the same sample, sequenced in a study of T-cell reconstitution after alpha-beta-depleted transplantation in children. The TCRbeta library incorporated unique molecular identifiers. TCRdb re-derived calls from the PCR reads in MiXCR, one entry per CDR3 protein. The table has a few hundred thousand distinct CDR3 sequences, over 9.5% seen once. The sample here was PBMCs from the stem cell graft donor, taken from the stem cell graft. These TCRs come from a human donor who donated a stem cell graft to a child with SCID.

This clonotype came up many times. The chain couples TRBV7-6 to TRBJ1-2; 9 nucleotides align to TRBD1. CDR3 length: 16 amino acids. The V segment lost 4 bases and the J segment 4 bases; nucleotides outside the gene matches: 10. Germline CDR1 is SGHVS and CDR2 is FNYEAQ. In nucleotides, the CDR3 is TGTGCCAGCAGCTCGTTTTCGGACAGGGGATCCTATGGCTACACCTTC. The encoded protein is CASSSFSDRGSYGYTF.

In its sample, this clonotype was seen many times. CDR3 coding DNA: TGCGCCAGCAGCTTGGGGGTGACAGGGGGCAATCAGCCCCAGCATTTT. Encoded protein: CASSLGVTGGNQPQHF. V usage is TRBV5-1 and J usage is TRBJ1-5; TRBD1 agrees at 8 bases. The CDR3 has 16 residues. After removal of 0 bases from V and 2 bases from J, the junction contained 4 bases not matched to a gene. Germline CDR1 and CDR2: SGHRS and YFSETQ.

This clonotype was recorded many times. The V call is TRBV5-1, the J call TRBJ1-1; the D gene is possibly TRBD1 (6 bases). The CDR3 length is 14 residues. V gave up 4 bases and J gave up 4 bases, with 14 bases separating them. Germline lookup yields CDR1 SGHRS and CDR2 YFSETQ. For the CDR3, the DNA is TGCGCCAGCAGCCTACAGGGTGGCGCCACTGAAGCTTTCTTT. It yields the protein CASSLQGGATEAFF.

The chain uses TRBV5-1 and TRBJ2-5; possible D gene TRBD2, 5 bases. The CDR3 has 14 residues. The germline V gene has CDR1 SGHRS and CDR2 YFSETQ. Trimming removed 6 bases at V and 2 bases at J, with 14 bases between. CDR3 amino acids: CASTPIGVQETQYF. The DNA of the CDR3 is TGCGCCAGCACCCCGATCGGGGTACAAGAGACCCAGTACTTC. Combining the CDR3 with reference TRBV5-1 and TRBJ2-5 gives the whole variable domain KAGVTQTPRYLIKTRGQQVTLSCSPISGHRSVSWYQQTPGQGLQFLFEYFSETQRNKGNFPGRFSGRQFSNSRSEMNVSTLELGDSALYLCASTPIGVQETQYFGPGTRLLVL.

Ten or more counts support this clonotype. This sequence joins TRBV29-1 and TRBJ2-1, with D perhaps being TRBD1 or TRBD2 (6 bases each). V was pared by 1 base and J by 8 bases, with 9 bases between. This CDR3 contains 12 residues. Germline CDR1 reads SQVTM; CDR2 reads ANQGSEA. In nucleotides, the CDR3 is TGCAGCGTTGAAGGGGGGGCCTATGAGCAGTTCTTC. It is translated as CSVEGGAYEQFF.

At least ten counts were recorded for this clonotype. V is TRBV7-9 and J is TRBJ1-5; no definite D call. Germline CDR1 is SEHNR and CDR2 is FQNEAQ (reference sequence). CDR3 size: 15 residues. Trimming took off 1 base at V and 6 bases at J, with 13 bases between the two ends. The CDR3 sequence: CASSLGLPGGQPQHF. The CDR3 coding sequence is TGTGCCAGCAGCTTAGGGCTTCCTGGCGGTCAGCCCCAGCATTTT.

This clonotype came up many times. The V gene is TRBV7-4, the J gene TRBJ1-3, with a weak D call TRBD1 (6 bases). The ends were cut back, 5 bases at V and 0 bases at J, with 14 bases in the middle. The CDR3 sequence is 16 residues long. CDR1 is SGHVT and CDR2 is SQSDAQ in the germline V gene. The CDR3 here is CASSGGHQSSGNTIYF. The CDR3, as DNA: TGTGCCAGCAGCGGGGGACACCAGAGCTCTGGAAACACCATATATTTT. Looking up the rest from reference TRBV7-4 and TRBJ1-3 gives the full variable domain: GAGVSQSPRYKVAKRGRDVALRCDSISGHVTLYWYRQTLGQGSEVLTYSQSDAQRDKSGRPSGRFSAERPERSVSTLKIQRTEQGDSAVYLCASSGGHQSSGNTIYFGEGSWLTVV.

The chain couples TRBV4-3 to TRBJ2-5; 9 nucleotides align to TRBD1. Germline V gene data show CDR1 as LGHNA and CDR2 as YSLEER. The V segment lost 0 bases and the J segment 2 bases; nucleotides outside the gene matches: 13. CDR3 length equals 19 residues. The CDR3 sequence: CASSQDWLPGQGLQETQYF. The CDR3 bases are TGCGCCAGCAGCCAAGATTGGCTGCCGGGACAGGGCCTACAAGAGACCCAGTACTTC.

This clonotype was seen many times. The rearrangement links TRBV5-1 to TRBJ2-3; 10 bases map to TRBD2. The CDR3 loop spans 13 amino acids. CDR1 and CDR2 (germline): SGHRS, YFSETQ. The J segment lost 9 bases and the V segment lost 4 bases, leaving 5 bases of the junction unmatched. CDR3 residues: CASSLGTSETQYF. DNA of the CDR3: TGCGCCAGCAGCCTCGGGACTAGCGAGACGCAGTATTTT.

The V call is TRBV7-2, the J call TRBJ2-7, with TRBD2 as a possible D gene (6 bases). This CDR3 spans 13 amino acids. The germline V and J ends were trimmed by 3 bases and 4 bases, with 10 bases remaining between them. Per germline, CDR1 SGHTA and CDR2 FQGNSA. Here the CDR3 DNA reads TGTGCCAGCAGCTTCTCAAGCGGGTACGAGCAGTACGTC. It yields the protein CASSFSSGYEQYV.

This clonotype appeared a few times. The V and J genes are TRBV4-1 and TRBJ1-2; 8 nucleotides line up with TRBD1. Germline CDR1 reads MGHRA; CDR2 reads YSYEKL. The trim removed 4 bases at V and 4 bases at J, leaving 8 bases unmatched. The CDR3 spans 15 residues. The CDR3 region has the DNA TGCGCCAGCAGCCCCGGACAGGGCTTGGTCTATGGCTACACCTTC. Translating gives CASSPGQGLVYGYTF.

This clonotype was seen at least ten times. CDR3 sequence (DNA): TGTGCCAGCAGTTACTCGGCTGGCAGCGAGCAGTACTTC. Its protein product is CASSYSAGSEQYF. The rearrangement links TRBV6-5 to TRBJ2-7; D gene ambiguous. The germline gives CDR1 MNHEY, CDR2 SVGAGI. Trimming removed 0 bases from V and 6 bases from J, with 9 bases in between. The CDR3 is 13 residues long.

This clonotype was detected only a few times. The rearrangement uses TRBV7-2 and TRBJ2-1; 9 nucleotides agree with TRBD1. The length of the CDR3 is 15 residues. Germline CDR1 is SGHTA and CDR2 is FQGNSA. The ends lost 7 bases at V and 8 bases at J; junction bases unmatched: 12. The CDR3: CASNPGTGLLDEQFF. In DNA, the CDR3 is TGTGCCAGCAACCCCGGGACAGGGCTCTTGGATGAGCAGTTCTTC.

This clonotype appeared many times. J is TRBJ2-7 and V is TRBV16; D perhaps matches TRBD1 (6 bases). Germline values: CDR1 KGHSY, CDR2 FQNENV. Trimming took off 0 bases at V and 1 base at J, with 10 bases between the two ends. There are 15 residues in the CDR3. The DNA of the CDR3 is TGTGCCAGCAGCCAATCGACAGGAGCATCCTACGAGCAGTACTTC. It encodes CASSQSTGASYEQYF.

This clonotype was found many times. The V call is TRBV20-1, the J call TRBJ2-3; 12 bases map to TRBD2. The CDR3 is 14 amino acids. V was pared by 4 bases and J by 6 bases, with 5 bases of the junction left unmatched. The germline CDR1 and CDR2 sequences are DFQATT and SNEGSKA (reference sequence). CDR3 bases: TGCAGTGCTATTCGACTAGCGGGGGAGGATACGCAGTATTTT. It translates to CSAIRLAGEDTQYF.

This clonotype occurred many times. V gene TRBV4-1 combines with J gene TRBJ2-1; no clear D. The V gene's germline CDR1 is MGHRA and CDR2 YSYEKL. Trimming shortened V by 4 bases and J by 13 bases, and 20 bases separated the two germline ends. This CDR3 comprises 14 residues. The CDR3 reads CASSPFGETRAQFF. CDR3 sequence (DNA): TGCGCCAGCAGCCCTTTCGGTGAGACCCGGGCACAGTTCTTC.

This clonotype has more than one count but fewer than ten. V and J are TRBV6-5 and TRBJ1-6; D remains unclear. The CDR3 has 16 amino acids. Germline values: CDR1 MNHEY, CDR2 SVGAGI. V dropped 4 bases and J dropped 6 bases, with 16 bases sitting between them. The CDR3 protein is CASSSTDGRLNSPLHF. CDR3 nucleotides: TGTGCCAGCAGTTCCACCGACGGACGGCTTAATTCACCCCTCCACTTT.

This clonotype showed up many times. The rearrangement uses TRBV7-8 and TRBJ2-3; D possibly corresponds to TRBD1 (6 bases). Germline V CDR1 and CDR2: SGHVS, FQNEAQ. Trimming left V 0 bases short and J 4 bases short, with 14 bases between. This CDR3 comprises 16 residues. CDR3: CASSLAGQSYSDTQYF. CDR3 DNA: TGTGCCAGCAGCTTAGCCGGACAGAGTTACTCAGATACGCAGTATTTT.

The chain has TRBV5-6 and TRBJ2-4; 9 bases fit TRBD1. Unmatched junction bases numbered 8, after V lost 1 base and J lost 0 bases. CDR3 length equals 18 residues. Germline CDR1 is SGHDT and CDR2 is YYEEEE. CDR3 nucleotide sequence: TGTGCCAGCAGCTTGAATTCACAGGGGGCAATAGCCAAAAACATTCAGTACTTC. Amino acids: CASSLNSQGAIAKNIQYF.

This chain connects TRBV20-1 to TRBJ2-5; weak D call: TRBD1 (6 bases). The germline CDR1 and CDR2 sequences are DFQATT and SNEGSKA (reference sequence). The CDR3 extends over 15 amino acids. Trimming left V 6 bases short and J 1 base short, with 18 bases between. The CDR3 is CSAARQEGVQETQYF. Here the CDR3 DNA reads TGCAGTGCCGCAAGACAGGAAGGAGTCCAAGAGACCCAGTACTTC.

This clonotype was seen at least ten times. The chain couples TRBV7-9 to TRBJ2-1; 7 nucleotides line up with TRBD2. Germline loops: CDR1 SEHNR, CDR2 FQNEAQ (reference sequence). This CDR3 contains 17 residues. Trimming took 5 bases from V and 7 from J; bases not matched to a gene: 17. Here the CDR3 DNA reads TGTGCCAGCAGCCTACGGGCGGGTGGGGACTACGGGAATGAGCAGTTCTTC. This encodes CASSLRAGGDYGNEQFF.